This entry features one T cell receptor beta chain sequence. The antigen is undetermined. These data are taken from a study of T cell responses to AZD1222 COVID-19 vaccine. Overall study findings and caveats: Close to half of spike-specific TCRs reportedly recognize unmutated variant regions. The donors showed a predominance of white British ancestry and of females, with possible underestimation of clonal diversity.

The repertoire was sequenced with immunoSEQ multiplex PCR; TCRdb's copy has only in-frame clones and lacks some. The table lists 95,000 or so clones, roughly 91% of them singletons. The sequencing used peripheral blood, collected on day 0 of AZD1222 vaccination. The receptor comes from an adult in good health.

The CDR3 loop is CASSLALGSNTEAFF. CDR3 bases: TGTGCCAGCAGCTTAGCGCTGGGGAGCAACACTGAAGCTTTCTTT. The chain employs TRBV7-9 and TRBJ1-1; D is unclear. Germline V lookup: CDR1 SEHNR, CDR2 FQNEAQ (reference sequence). With 0 bases removed from V and 2 bases from J, the gap between germline ends came to 10 bases. This CDR3 region has 15 residues.